The source of this T cell receptor beta chain is a study of T cells in tuberculosis. TCRdb's table, derived via immunoSEQ multiplex PCR, lists solely in-frame clones and lacks some. The sample gives tens of thousands of clones, approximately 90% of which show up once; roughly 7% is in the top ten. This clone was detected once. Time point denoted: new active TB diagnosis, blood taken before or within 7 days of starting treatment. The material was PBMCs, obtained at tuberculosis diagnosis. The clonotype originates from an adult with tuberculosis. Some clones in this sample may be carry-over from other donors' samples.

This chain's CDR3 is CATSAGIGQGARNEQYF. The CDR3 DNA is TGTGCCACCAGCGCGGGGATCGGGCAGGGGGCGCGGAACGAGCAGTACTTC. V is TRBV15 and J is TRBJ2-7; 8 bases line up with TRBD1. There are 17 residues in the CDR3. CDR1 and CDR2 (germline): LNHNV, YYDKDF (reference sequence). V was pared by 5 bases and J by 5 bases, with 17 bases of the junction left unmatched.